This T cell receptor (beta chain) was sequenced for a study of Tregs in tolerant kidney transplant recipients. The data were produced by immunoSEQ multiplex PCR, yet TCRdb's version contains in-frame clones alone and is incomplete. The profile shows some 68,000 clones, roughly 89% of them singletons. The CDR3 covers 15 residues. V gave up 4 bases and J gave up 5 bases; unmatched junction bases: 8. Germline-derived CDR1 and CDR2 are SGDLS and YYNGEE. This rearrangement joins TRBV9 to TRBJ2-1; 8 bases agree with TRBD1. The sample taken for sequencing was CD4+ T cells from blood. The TCR comes from a human donor in good health. CDR3 bases: TGTGCCAGCAGCCCCCGACCGGGACAGGACAATGAGCAGTTCTTC. Translated: CASSPRPGQDNEQFF.